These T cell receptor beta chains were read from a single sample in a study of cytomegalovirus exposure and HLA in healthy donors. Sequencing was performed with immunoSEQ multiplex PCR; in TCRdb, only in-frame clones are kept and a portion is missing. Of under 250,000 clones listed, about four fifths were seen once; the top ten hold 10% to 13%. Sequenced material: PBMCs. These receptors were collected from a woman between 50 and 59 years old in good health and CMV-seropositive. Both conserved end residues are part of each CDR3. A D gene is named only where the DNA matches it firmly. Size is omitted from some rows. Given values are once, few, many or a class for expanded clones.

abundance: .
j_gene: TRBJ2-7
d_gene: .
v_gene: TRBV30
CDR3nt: TGTGCCTGGGATTCACAAATTGCGGGCGCCTACGAGCAGTACTTC
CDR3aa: CAWDSQIAGAYEQYF

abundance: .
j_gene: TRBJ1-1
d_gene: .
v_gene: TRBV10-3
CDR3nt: TGTGCCATCAATGACAGAAAGAACACTGAAGCTTTCTTT
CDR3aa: CAINDRKNTEAFF

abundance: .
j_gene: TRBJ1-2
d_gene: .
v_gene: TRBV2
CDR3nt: TGTGCCAGCAGTGAGGCCGAGAGGTATGGCTACACCTTC
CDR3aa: CASSEAERYGYTF

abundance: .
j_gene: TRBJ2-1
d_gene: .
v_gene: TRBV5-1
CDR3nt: TGCGCCAGCAGCTTGGACGGACAGAGCTCCTACAATGAGCAGTTCTTC
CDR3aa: CASSLDGQSSYNEQFF

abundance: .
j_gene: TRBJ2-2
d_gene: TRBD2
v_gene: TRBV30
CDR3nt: TGTGCCTGGAGTAGCGGGACTCACACCGGGGAGCTGTTTTTT
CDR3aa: CAWSSGTHTGELFF

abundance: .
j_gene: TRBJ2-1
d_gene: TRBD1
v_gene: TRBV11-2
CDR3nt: TGTGCCAGCAGCCCGGGACAGGGGATTTTTGAGCAGTTCTTC
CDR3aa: CASSPGQGIFEQFF

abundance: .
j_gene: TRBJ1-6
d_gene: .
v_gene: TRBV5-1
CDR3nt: TGCGCCAGCAGCCTCAGAGCTGCAGGGTCCTCCTATAATTCACCCCTCCACTTT
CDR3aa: CASSLRAAGSSYNSPLHF

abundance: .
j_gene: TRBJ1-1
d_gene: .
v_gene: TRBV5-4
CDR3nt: TGTGCCAGCAGCACCGACAGGCTTGAAGCTTTCTTT
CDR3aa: CASSTDRLEAFF

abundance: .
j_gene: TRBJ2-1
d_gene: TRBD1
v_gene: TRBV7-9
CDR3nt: TGTGCCAGCAGCCGGACAGGTAGCTCCTACAATGAGCAGTTCTTC
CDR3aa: CASSRTGSSYNEQFF

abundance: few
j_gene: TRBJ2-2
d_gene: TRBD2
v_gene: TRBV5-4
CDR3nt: TGTGCCAGCAGTCGACTAGCGGGGACCGGGGAGCTGTTTTTT
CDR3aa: CASSRLAGTGELFF

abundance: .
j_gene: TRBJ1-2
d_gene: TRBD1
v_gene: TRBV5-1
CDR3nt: TGCGCCAGCAGCAAAGCTCCGGTGACAGGGGGCCCACTCAACTATGGCTACACCTTC
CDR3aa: CASSKAPVTGGPLNYGYTF

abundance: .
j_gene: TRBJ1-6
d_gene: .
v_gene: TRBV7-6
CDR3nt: TGTGCCAGCAGCTCTAGCCGGGGAGAGGGACCCCTCCACTTT
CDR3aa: CASSSSRGEGPLHF

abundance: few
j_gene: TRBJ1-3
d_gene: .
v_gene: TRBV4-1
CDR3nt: TGCGCCAGCAGCCATCAGACAGTCGACTCTGGAAACACCATATATTTT
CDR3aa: CASSHQTVDSGNTIYF

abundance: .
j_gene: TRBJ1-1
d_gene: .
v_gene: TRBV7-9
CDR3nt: TGTGCCAGCAGCTTATCGGTGAACACTGAAGCTTTCTTT
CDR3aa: CASSLSVNTEAFF

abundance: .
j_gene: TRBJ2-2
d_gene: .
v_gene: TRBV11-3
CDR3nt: TGTGCCAGCAGCTTGACCTGGGGCAGGGCGGACGGGGAGCTGTTTTTT
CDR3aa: CASSLTWGRADGELFF

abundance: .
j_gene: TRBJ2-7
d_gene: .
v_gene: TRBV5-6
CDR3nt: TGTGCCAGCAGCTTGGTGGCAGCTAGCTACGAGCAGTACTTC
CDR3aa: CASSLVAASYEQYF

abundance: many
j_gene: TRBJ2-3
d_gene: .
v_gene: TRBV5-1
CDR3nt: TGCGCCAGCAGCTTGCAAACAGATACGCAGTATTTT
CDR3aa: CASSLQTDTQYF

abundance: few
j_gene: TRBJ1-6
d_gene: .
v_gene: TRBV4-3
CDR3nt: TGCGCCAGCAGCTGGCACGGTTGGGGGGAATTCGATTCACCCCTCCACTTT
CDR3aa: CASSWHGWGEFDSPLHF

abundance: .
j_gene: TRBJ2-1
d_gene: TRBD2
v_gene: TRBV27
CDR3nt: TGTGCCAGTCAGAGCGGGGGGCACAATGAGCAGTTCTTC
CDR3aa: CASQSGGHNEQFF

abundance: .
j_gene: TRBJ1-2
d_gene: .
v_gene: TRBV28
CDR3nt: TGTGCCAGCAGTTTATTTGTGGAGGCCTATGGCTACACCTTC
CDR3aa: CASSLFVEAYGYTF

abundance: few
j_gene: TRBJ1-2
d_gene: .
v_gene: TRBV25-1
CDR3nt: TGTGCCAGCAGTGAATCAGGGGCTCGGGTCTATGGCTACACCTTC
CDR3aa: CASSESGARVYGYTF

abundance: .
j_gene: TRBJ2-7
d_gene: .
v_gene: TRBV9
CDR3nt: TGTGCCAGCAGCGTAGCAGAGGGCACCTACGAGCAGTACTTC
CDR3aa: CASSVAEGTYEQYF

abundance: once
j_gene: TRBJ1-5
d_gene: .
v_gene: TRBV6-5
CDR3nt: TGTGCCAGCAGTTACGCTCTATTAAGCAATCAGCCCCAGCATTTT
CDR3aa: CASSYALLSNQPQHF

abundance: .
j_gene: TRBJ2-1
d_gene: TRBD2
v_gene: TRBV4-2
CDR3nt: TGTGCCAGCAGCCAAGAAGTTCCAGCGGGGGGTGATGAGCAGTTCTTC
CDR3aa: CASSQEVPAGGDEQFF

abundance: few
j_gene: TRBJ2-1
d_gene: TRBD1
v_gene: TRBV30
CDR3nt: TGTGCCTGGAGTGTAGGACAGGAATACAATGAGCAGTTCTTC
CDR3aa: CAWSVGQEYNEQFF

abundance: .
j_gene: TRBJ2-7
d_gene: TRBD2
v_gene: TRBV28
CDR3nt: TGTGCCAGCACCCGTCTTAGCGGGGACTCCTACGAGCAGTACTTC
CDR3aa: CASTRLSGDSYEQYF

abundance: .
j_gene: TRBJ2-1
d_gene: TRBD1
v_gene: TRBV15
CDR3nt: TGTGCCACCAGCTCAGGGGGCGATGTCCATGAGCAGTTCTTC
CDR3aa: CATSSGGDVHEQFF

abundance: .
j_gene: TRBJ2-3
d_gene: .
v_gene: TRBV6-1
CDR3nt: TGTGCCAGCATCCCGCGGCGCGACAGGGATACGCAGTATTTT
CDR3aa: CASIPRRDRDTQYF

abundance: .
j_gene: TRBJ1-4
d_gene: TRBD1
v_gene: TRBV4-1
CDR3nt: TGCGCCAGCAGCCATATAAACCGGGACAGGGAGGGTGAAAAACTGTTTTTT
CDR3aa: CASSHINRDREGEKLFF

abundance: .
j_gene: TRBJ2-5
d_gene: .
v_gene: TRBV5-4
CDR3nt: TGTGCCAGCAGCTTGGAACGGGGTGGCGGCCAGTACTTC
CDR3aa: CASSLERGGGQYF

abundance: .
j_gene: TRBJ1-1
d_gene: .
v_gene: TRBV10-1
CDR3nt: TGCGCCAGCAGACACAGGGTCTGGGAGAACACTGAAGCTTTCTTT
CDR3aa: CASRHRVWENTEAFF

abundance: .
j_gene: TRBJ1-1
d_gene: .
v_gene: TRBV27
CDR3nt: TGTGCCAGCAGTTTACTCCCGCAGGGGAACACTGAAGCTTTCTTT
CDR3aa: CASSLLPQGNTEAFF

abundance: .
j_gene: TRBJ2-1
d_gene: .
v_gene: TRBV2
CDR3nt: TGTGCCAGCAGTGTCTGGGAGGCAGGTGAGCAGTTCTTC
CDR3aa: CASSVWEAGEQFF

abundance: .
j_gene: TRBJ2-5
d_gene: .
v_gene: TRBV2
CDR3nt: TGTGCCAGCAGTGATGACAGGAAAGAGACCCAGTACTTC
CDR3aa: CASSDDRKETQYF

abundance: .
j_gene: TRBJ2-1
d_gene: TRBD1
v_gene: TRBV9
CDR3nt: TGTGCCAGCAGCGGACGACAGGGGCCGGGGGAGCAGTTCTTC
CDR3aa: CASSGRQGPGEQFF

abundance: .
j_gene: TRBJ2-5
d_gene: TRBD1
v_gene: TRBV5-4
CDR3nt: TGTGCCAGCAGCGCTGGGACAGGAGCACAAGAGACCCAGTACTTC
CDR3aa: CASSAGTGAQETQYF

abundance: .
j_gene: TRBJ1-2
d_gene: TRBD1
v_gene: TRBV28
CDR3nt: TGTGCCAGCAGCCAGCAGGGGGGCCGGGACTATGGCTACACCTTC
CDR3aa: CASSQQGGRDYGYTF

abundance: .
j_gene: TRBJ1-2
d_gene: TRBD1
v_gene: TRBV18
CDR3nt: TGTGCCAGCTCATCGGCCACAGGGGAGGGCTACACCTTC
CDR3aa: CASSSATGEGYTF

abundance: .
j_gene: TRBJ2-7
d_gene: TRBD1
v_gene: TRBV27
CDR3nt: TGTGCCAGCAGCTTCTTGGGACAGGCCGATTACGAGCAGTACTTC
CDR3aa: CASSFLGQADYEQYF

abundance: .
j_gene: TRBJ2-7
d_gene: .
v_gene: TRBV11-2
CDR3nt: TGTGCCAGCAGCAAAACGACACCTTCCTACGAGCAGTACTTC
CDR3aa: CASSKTTPSYEQYF

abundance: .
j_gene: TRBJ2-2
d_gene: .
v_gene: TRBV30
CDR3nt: TGTGCCTGGAGTCCCTTGGGGCTCGTCGGCGGGGAGCTGTTTTTT
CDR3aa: CAWSPLGLVGGELFF

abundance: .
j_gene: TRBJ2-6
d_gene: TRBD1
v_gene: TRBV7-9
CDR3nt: TGTGCCAGCAGCTTATGGACAGGCAGCTCTGGGGCCAACGTCCTGACTTTC
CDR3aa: CASSLWTGSSGANVLTF

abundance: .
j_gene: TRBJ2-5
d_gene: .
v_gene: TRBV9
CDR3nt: TGTGCCAGCAGCGTCGGCAGGTCAGAGACCCAGTACTTC
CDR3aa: CASSVGRSETQYF

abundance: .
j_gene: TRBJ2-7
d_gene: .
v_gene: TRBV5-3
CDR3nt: TGTGCCAGAAGCTTCGACAGACCCTACGAGCAGTACTTC
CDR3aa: CARSFDRPYEQYF

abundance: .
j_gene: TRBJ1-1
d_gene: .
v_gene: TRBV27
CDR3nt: TGTGCCAGCAGCCTGGTCGGTTCGGACACTGAAGCTTTCTTT
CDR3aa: CASSLVGSDTEAFF

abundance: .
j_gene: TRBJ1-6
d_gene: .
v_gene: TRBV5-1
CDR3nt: TGCGCCAGCAGCGAGGAAAATAATTCACCCCTCCACTTT
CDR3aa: CASSEENNSPLHF